These 10 T cell receptor beta chains were sequenced from one sample in a study of blood T cell repertoires in COVID-19. Method: immunoSEQ multiplex PCR; TCRdb's copy keeps in-frame clones and lacks some. Of about 88,000 clones listed, 86% are singletons. Sample: peripheral blood. The receptors shown here come from a human donor in a cohort sampled during active COVID-19.

Worth noting for this clone: This same CDR3 is encoded by further DNA sequences in the sample. The J gene is TRBJ2-5, the V gene TRBV5-6; 8 bases fit TRBD1. CDR1 and CDR2 from the germline V gene are SGHDT and YYEEEE. V trimming: 2 bases; J trimming: 4 bases; junction bases outside the gene matches: 1. The length of the CDR3 is 13 residues. The CDR3 spells CASSLQGGETQYF. Here the CDR3 DNA reads TGTGCCAGCAGCTTACAGGGGGGAGAGACCCAGTACTTC.

V gene TRBV10-2 combines with J gene TRBJ2-7; 7 nucleotides align to TRBD2. After removal of 4 bases from V and 0 bases from J, the junction contained 6 bases not matched to a gene. This CDR3 is built from 15 residues. The germline CDR1 and CDR2 sequences are WSHSY and SAAADI. This CDR3 reads CASSASGKSSYEQYF. For the CDR3, the DNA is TGCGCCAGCAGTGCAAGCGGGAAGAGCTCCTACGAGCAGTACTTC.

This clone occurred many times. J is TRBJ2-3 and V is TRBV7-2; TRBD2 aligns across 9 bases. The V gene end was trimmed by 5 bases and the J gene end by 0 bases; junction bases not matched to a gene: 15. The CDR3 extends over 19 amino acids. Germline loops: CDR1 SGHTA, CDR2 FQGNSA. The CDR3 DNA follows: TGTGCCAGCAGCCTGAGAGGACTAGCGATGACGACTAGCACAGATACGCAGTATTTT. This translates into CASSLRGLAMTTSTDTQYF. The full variable domain, its missing parts supplied by reference TRBV7-2 and TRBJ2-3, is GAGVSQSPSNKVTEKGKDVELRCDPISGHTALYWYRQSLGQGLEFLIYFQGNSAPDKSGLPSDRFSAERTGGSVSTLTIQRTQQEDSAVYLCASSLRGLAMTTSTDTQYFGPGTRLTVL.

V gene TRBV24-1 combines with J gene TRBJ2-1; 10 nucleotides match TRBD2. The germline V gene encodes CDR1 KGHDR and CDR2 SFDVKD. The CDR3 covers 14 residues. Trimming removed 9 bases from V and 3 bases from J; junction bases left unmatched: 4. CDR3 DNA: TGTGCCACCGGAGTAGCGGGAGGCTACAATGAGCAGTTCTTC. As protein: CATGVAGGYNEQFF.

The chain joins TRBV18 to TRBJ2-7; TRBD2 aligns across 8 bases. Germline loops: CDR1 KGHSH, CDR2 LQKENI. The CDR3 length is 16 residues. V shed 3 bases and J 3 bases; nucleotides not matched to a gene: 10. This CDR3 reads CASSPPGAGVLYEQYF. CDR3 in DNA: TGTGCCAGCTCACCGCCCGGAGCGGGAGTGCTCTACGAGCAGTACTTC.

This clone was detected only once. The chain has TRBV9 and TRBJ2-7, with 10 nucleotides matching TRBD2. CDR3 size: 19 residues. Germline V CDR1 and CDR2: SGDLS, YYNGEE. V trimming: 4 bases; J trimming: 3 bases; junction bases outside the gene matches: 19. As DNA, the CDR3 is TGTGCCAGCAGCCCAGGGTTAGAGCTAGCGGGGGTCCCGGACTACGAGCAGTACTTC. It translates to CASSPGLELAGVPDYEQYF.

The V call is TRBV9, the J call TRBJ2-5, with D perhaps matching TRBD2 (5 bases). Trimming pared 0 bases from V and 4 bases from J, leaving 16 bases between. Germline CDR1 and CDR2: SGDLS and YYNGEE. This CDR3 contains 16 residues. DNA of the CDR3: TGTGCCAGCAGCGTAGGTGGCGGGCCTGGGATAGAGACCCAGTACTTC. This encodes CASSVGGGPGIETQYF.

The J gene is TRBJ1-1, the V gene TRBV5-6, with D unclear. The V end was cut by 0 bases, the J end by 8 bases, with 11 bases between. This CDR3 has 13 residues. The V gene's germline CDR1 is SGHDT and CDR2 YYEEEE. CDR3 in DNA: TGTGCCAGCAGCTTGGATAGGGCGGGCGAAGCTTTCTTT. Amino acids: CASSLDRAGEAFF.

This clone was observed a few times. J is TRBJ2-1 and V is TRBV5-6, with D possibly TRBD2 on 5 matching bases. The CDR3 covers 15 residues. Germline V gene data show CDR1 as SGHDT and CDR2 as YYEEEE. Trimming took 4 bases from V and 2 from J, leaving 13 bases between them. The CDR3 sequence: CASSADWRTYNEQFF. DNA of the CDR3: TGTGCCAGCAGCGCGGACTGGCGGACCTACAATGAGCAGTTCTTC.

This clone was seen a few times. The chain couples TRBV10-3 to TRBJ1-4; TRBD1 matches at 7 bases. This CDR3 has 16 residues. Germline trimming cut 5 bases from V and 5 bases from J; bases unmatched to any gene: 11. The germline V gene encodes CDR1 ENHRY and CDR2 SYGVKD. The CDR3 loop is CAISPGDSRRNEKLFF. CDR3 in DNA: TGTGCCATCAGTCCTGGGGACAGTAGGAGAAATGAAAAACTGTTTTTT.